The 15 T cell receptor beta chains listed next were all sequenced from one sample in a study of blood T cell repertoires in COVID-19. Sequencing was performed with immunoSEQ multiplex PCR; in TCRdb, only in-frame clones are kept and a portion is missing. The table records 90,000 to 100,000 clones, around 72% of them present only once. The sequenced sample consisted of peripheral blood. The receptors come from a woman aged 60-75 years in a cohort sampled during active or convalescent COVID-19.

The chain couples TRBV30 to TRBJ1-2, with D possibly matching TRBD1 (5 bases). This CDR3 spans 16 amino acids. Germline values: CDR1 GTSNPN, CDR2 SVGIG (reference sequence). The V gene lost 4 bases and the J gene lost 8 bases, with 26 bases spanning the gap. The CDR3 DNA reads as TGTGCCTGGACCCGCCCGAACCCACAGGCCCGCGACGGCTACACCTTC. The encoded protein is CAWTRPNPQARDGYTF.

The rearrangement uses TRBV2 and TRBJ2-2; TRBD1 is a possible D gene (5 bases). V lost 7 bases and J lost 0, with 9 bases in between. The CDR3 is made up of 14 amino acids. Germline V gene data show CDR1 as SNHLY and CDR2 as FYNNEI. CDR3 protein: CASIRTTNTGELFF. In DNA, the CDR3 is TGTGCCAGCATTCGGACAACGAACACCGGGGAGCTGTTTTTT. Looking up the rest from reference TRBV2 and TRBJ2-2 gives the full variable domain: EPEVTQTPSHQVTQMGQEVILRCVPISNHLYFYWYRQILGQKVEFLVSFYNNEISEKSEIFDDQFSVERPDGSNFTLKIRSTKLEDSAMYFCASIRTTNTGELFFGEGSRLTVL.

The chain is built from TRBV4-2 and TRBJ2-5; the D is unclear. Trimming cost V 1 base and J 0 bases, with 6 bases left between them. Germline assignment: CDR1 LGHNA and CDR2 YNFKEQ. CDR3 length equals 14 residues. CDR3 residues: CASSQAGYQETQYF. The CDR3, as DNA: TGTGCCAGCAGCCAAGCGGGTTACCAAGAGACCCAGTACTTC.

This chain links TRBV5-1 with TRBJ1-6, with D hard to call. The germline V and J ends were trimmed by 1 base and 8 bases, with 16 bases remaining between them. The CDR3 extends over 16 amino acids. Germline-derived CDR1 and CDR2 are SGHRS and YFSETQ. DNA for the CDR3: TGCGCCAGCAGCTTGTTAACAGCCTCCGGGGATTCACCCCTCCACTTT. Amino acid sequence: CASSLLTASGDSPLHF.

The rearrangement links TRBV3-1 (or the pseudogene TRBV3-2) to TRBJ2-3; D remains unclear. The CDR3 spans 13 residues. V dropped 0 bases and J dropped 9 bases, with 10 bases sitting between them. The germline V gene has CDR1 LGHDT and CDR2 YNNKEL (reference sequence). The CDR3 is CASSQDQATTQYF. CDR3 nucleotide sequence: TGTGCCAGCAGCCAAGATCAGGCGACAACGCAGTATTTT.

The chain uses TRBV19 and TRBJ2-2; 8 bases are a match to TRBD1. Germline lookup yields CDR1 LNHDA and CDR2 SQIVND (reference sequence). The CDR3 consists of 17 residues. Trimming removed 4 bases from V and 4 bases from J; junction bases left unmatched: 11. For the CDR3, the DNA is TGTGCCAGTAGTACCCCCGGACAGGGAAGGGGCACCGGGGAGCTGTTTTTT. Translated: CASSTPGQGRGTGELFF.

V gene TRBV11-2 combines with J gene TRBJ2-2; 15 nucleotides agree with TRBD2. The CDR3 loop spans 16 amino acids. V shed 5 bases, J shed 7 bases, and the junction held 5 bases outside the gene matches. The germline V gene has CDR1 SGHAT and CDR2 FQNNGV. The chain's CDR3 is CASSPGTSGGNGELFF. The CDR3 bases are TGTGCCAGCAGCCCCGGGACTAGCGGGGGGAACGGGGAGCTGTTTTTT.

The V and J genes are TRBV7-8 and TRBJ2-7; a weak D match, TRBD1 (6 bases). This CDR3 is 14 amino acids long. Germline-derived CDR1 and CDR2 are SGHVS and FQNEAQ. V gave up 2 bases and J gave up 2 bases, with 10 bases separating them. Here the CDR3 DNA reads TGTGCCAGCAGCTTATGGGACAACACCTACGAGCAGTACTTC. Translating gives CASSLWDNTYEQYF. The complete variable domain, with remaining parts taken from reference TRBV7-8 and TRBJ2-7, reads GAGVSQSPRYKVAKRGQDVALRCDPISGHVSLFWYQQALGQGPEFLTYFQNEAQLDKSGLPSDRFFAERPEGSVSTLKIQRTQQEDSAVYLCASSLWDNTYEQYFGPGTRLTVT.

J is TRBJ1-6 and V is TRBV5-5, with 9 bases lining up with TRBD1. Germline-derived CDR1 and CDR2 are SGHKS and YYEKEE (reference sequence). V trimming: 1 base; J trimming: 5 bases; junction bases outside the gene matches: 10. The CDR3 is made up of 18 amino acids. Here the CDR3 DNA reads TGTGCCAGCAGCTTGTACCGGGGACAGGGTGTACATAATTCACCCCTCCACTTT. Its protein is CASSLYRGQGVHNSPLHF.

V gene TRBV6-5 combines with J gene TRBJ2-1; TRBD1 aligns across 10 bases. This CDR3 spans 15 amino acids. Unmatched junction bases numbered 5, after V lost 6 bases and J lost 3 bases. Germline CDR1 and CDR2: MNHEY and SVGAGI. In DNA, the CDR3 is TGTGCCAGCAGCAGGGACAGGGGACGCTACAATGAGCAGTTCTTC. Amino acids: CASSRDRGRYNEQFF.

The V and J genes are TRBV3-1 (or the pseudogene TRBV3-2) and TRBJ1-5; the D gene is possibly TRBD1 (6 bases). Germline CDR1 and CDR2: LGHDT and YNNKEL (reference sequence). This CDR3 has 16 amino acids. Trimming shortened V by 0 bases and J by 6 bases, and 15 bases separated the two germline ends. CDR3 region: CASSQDGRGKPQPQHF. The CDR3 DNA follows: TGTGCCAGCAGCCAAGATGGCAGGGGAAAGCCTCAGCCCCAGCATTTT.

V usage is TRBV4-3 and J usage is TRBJ1-1; D is possibly TRBD1 (5 bases). The germline V gene encodes CDR1 LGHNA and CDR2 YSLEER. Trimming pared 0 bases from V and 1 base from J, leaving 15 bases between. The CDR3 contains 17 residues. The CDR3 bases are TGCGCCAGCAGCCAAGATCGCCCTCCGGGGGGGAACACTGAAGCTTTCTTT. This sequence encodes CASSQDRPPGGNTEAFF.

This clone appeared many times. V gene TRBV4-2 combines with J gene TRBJ1-6; the D gene is possibly TRBD1 (6 bases). CDR3 size: 16 residues. V was trimmed by 1 base and J by 9 bases, leaving 16 bases between them. Germline V gives CDR1 LGHNA, CDR2 YNFKEQ. In nucleotides, the CDR3 is TGTGCCAGCAGCCAAGCTTCGGACAGTTCGGGTTCACCCCTCCACTTT. Translating it yields CASSQASDSSGSPLHF.

The genes are TRBV2 and TRBJ2-1; 11 nucleotides line up with TRBD2. Per germline, CDR1 SNHLY and CDR2 FYNNEI. Trimming cost V 9 bases and J 7 bases; bases outside gene matches: 8. This CDR3 has 14 residues. CDR3 amino acids: CASRLAGLSNEQFF. The CDR3 DNA reads TGTGCCAGTCGACTAGCGGGGTTATCAAATGAGCAGTTCTTC.

The chain joins TRBV4-1 to TRBJ1-4; 8 bases fit TRBD1. The trim removed 1 base at V and 12 bases at J, leaving 10 bases unmatched. Germline CDR1 and CDR2: MGHRA and YSYEKL. The CDR3 is made up of 15 amino acids. DNA of the CDR3: TGCGCCAGCAGCCAAGTCGGCAGGGGGCGATTGCAACTGTTTTTT. Protein product: CASSQVGRGRLQLFF.